This is a list of T cell receptor beta chains from one sample in a study of T cell changes during pregnancy in multiple sclerosis. TCRdb's table, derived via immunoSEQ multiplex PCR, lists solely in-frame clones and lacks some. The sample comprises roughly 93,000 clones, around 93% of which are singletons, and 0.9% to 0.95% rests with the top ten. The input for sequencing was peripheral blood, taken before pregnancy. These receptors came from a female donor with multiple sclerosis, enrolled in a pregnancy study. The CDR3 runs from the conserved cysteine through the conserved F or W. Only part of the rows carry a size: once, few, many, or a class if the clone is expanded.

TRBJ2-7 . TRBV7-8 CASSLAPQGNEQYF
TRBJ2-7 . TRBV5-1 CASSLVTSGDYEQYF
TRBJ2-3 . TRBV5-1 CASTLSGSTDTQYF
TRBJ1-1 . TRBV4-1 CASRLGWTGEAFF
TRBJ2-1 . TRBV29-1 CSVLLAGSYNEQFF
TRBJ1-1 . TRBV5-4 CASSTKTGAEAFF
TRBJ2-5 . TRBV7-2 CASSLKLQETQYF
TRBJ2-7 once TRBV11-3 CASSPEGRSEQYF
TRBJ2-7 . TRBV2 CASSERGPGEQYF
TRBJ1-2 few TRBV6-5 CASSYSSGHKYGYTF
TRBJ2-7 . TRBV10-3 CAISDSRDRASSYEQYF
TRBJ2-2 . TRBV27 CASSPYPPAGGYTGELFF
TRBJ2-2 few TRBV19 CATPGLHTGELFF
TRBJ1-4 . TRBV4-2 CASSQESRQVGEKLFF
TRBJ2-1 once TRBV7-8 CASSFPTSGRAYEQFF
TRBJ2-6 . TRBV7-2 CASSLEGDRLGANVLTF
TRBJ1-2 . TRBV27 CASSLGRTGGPIYGYTF
TRBJ1-2 . TRBV29-1 CSVEGTALGYTF
TRBJ2-7 . TRBV28 CASSLTGTGFYEQYF
TRBJ2-1 . TRBV4-3 CASSQEGPSGGDREQFF
TRBJ2-3 . TRBV11-2 CASSSRVAGEADTQYF
TRBJ2-7 . TRBV10-2 CASRPTSGTAYEQYF
TRBJ1-4 . TRBV5-8 CASSQGLIPRGNEKLFF
TRBJ1-4 . TRBV9 CASSVGQGAGGEKLFF
TRBJ2-7 . TRBV2 CASSVPLSYEQYF
TRBJ2-7 few TRBV6-1 CASSEGGRSSYEQYF
TRBJ1-3 . TRBV19 CASRTDRSSGNTIYF
TRBJ1-2 . TRBV2 CASPGGDGYTF
TRBJ2-5 . TRBV7-3 CASSFNEGQTQYF
TRBJ2-7 . TRBV6-5 CASSYAEGTYEQYF
TRBJ1-3 . TRBV10-3 CAISEWTGASSGNTIYF
TRBJ2-1 . TRBV25-1 CASSWVDRIYNEQFF
TRBJ1-2 . TRBV19 CATSSGAGYHGYTF
TRBJ2-2 . TRBV18 CASSPRQGTGELFF
TRBJ1-1 . TRBV7-9 CASSLAYGQGEAFF
TRBJ2-7 . TRBV7-2 CASSLELAGAYEQYF
TRBJ1-3 . TRBV5-5 CASSLGDSSGNTIYF
TRBJ1-2 . TRBV5-4 CASSPGTALVYGYTF
TRBJ1-1 . TRBV15 CATSKEIWTDKAFF
TRBJ2-4 . TRBV7-9 CASSLGQGLNIQYF
TRBJ1-2 . TRBV6-5 CASRDGTGHFYGYTF